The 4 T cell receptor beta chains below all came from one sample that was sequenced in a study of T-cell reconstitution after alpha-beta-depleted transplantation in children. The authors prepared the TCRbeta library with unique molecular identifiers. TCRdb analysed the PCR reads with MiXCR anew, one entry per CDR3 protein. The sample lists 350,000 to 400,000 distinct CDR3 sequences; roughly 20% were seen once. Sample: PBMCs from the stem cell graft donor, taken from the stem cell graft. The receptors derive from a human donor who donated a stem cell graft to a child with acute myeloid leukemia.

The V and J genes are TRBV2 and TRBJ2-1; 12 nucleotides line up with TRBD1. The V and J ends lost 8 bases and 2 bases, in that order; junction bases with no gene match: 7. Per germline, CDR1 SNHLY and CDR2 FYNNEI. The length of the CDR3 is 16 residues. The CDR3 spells CASRPGQGAPYNEQFF. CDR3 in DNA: TGTGCCAGCCGTCCGGGACAGGGGGCTCCCTACAATGAGCAGTTCTTC.

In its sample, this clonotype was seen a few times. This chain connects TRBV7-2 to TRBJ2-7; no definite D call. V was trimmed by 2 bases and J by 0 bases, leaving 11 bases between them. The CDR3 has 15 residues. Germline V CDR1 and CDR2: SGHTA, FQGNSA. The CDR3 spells CASSLRAVHSYEQYF. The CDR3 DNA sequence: TGTGCCAGCAGCTTACGCGCCGTCCACTCCTACGAGCAGTACTTC.

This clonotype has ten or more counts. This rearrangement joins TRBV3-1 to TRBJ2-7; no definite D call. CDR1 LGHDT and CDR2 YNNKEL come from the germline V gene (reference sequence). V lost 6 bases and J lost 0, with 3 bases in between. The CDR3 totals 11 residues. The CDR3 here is CASSHSYEQYF. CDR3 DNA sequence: TGTGCCAGCAGTCACTCCTACGAGCAGTACTTC.

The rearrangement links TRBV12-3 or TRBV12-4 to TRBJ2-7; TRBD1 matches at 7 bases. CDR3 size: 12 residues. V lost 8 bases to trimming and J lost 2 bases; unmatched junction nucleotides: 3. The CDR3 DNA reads TGTGCCAGCGGGACAGTAGCCTACGAGCAGTACTTC. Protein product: CASGTVAYEQYF.